The clone carrying this T cell receptor (beta chain) was counted a few times. Antigen: not known. This entry belongs to a study of T cells after yellow fever vaccination. Study information: Preparing low-cell-number fractions relied on SMART-Seq v4 Ultra Low Input. Whole-study findings and limits: Contaminating bulk clonotypes could be abundant in FACS-sorted repertoires.

TCRdb analysed the 5' RACE reads with MiXCR anew, one entry per CDR3 protein. The data hold hundreds of thousands of distinct CDR3 sequences, with over 8% observed a single time. The length of the CDR3 is 15 residues. V gave up 6 bases and J gave up 5 bases; unmatched junction bases: 8. Germline V gene data show CDR1 as MDHEN and CDR2 as SYDVKM. V usage is TRBV28 and J usage is TRBJ2-2; TRBD1 agrees at 8 bases. The source material was PBMCs, sampled on the day of the first yellow fever vaccination. This sequence originates from a man aged 18 to 29 who received the YFV17D yellow fever vaccine. The CDR3 DNA reads as TGTGCCAGCAGCTCGCGGACAGGGTGGACCGGGGAGCTGTTTTTT. Translation: CASSSRTGWTGELFF.